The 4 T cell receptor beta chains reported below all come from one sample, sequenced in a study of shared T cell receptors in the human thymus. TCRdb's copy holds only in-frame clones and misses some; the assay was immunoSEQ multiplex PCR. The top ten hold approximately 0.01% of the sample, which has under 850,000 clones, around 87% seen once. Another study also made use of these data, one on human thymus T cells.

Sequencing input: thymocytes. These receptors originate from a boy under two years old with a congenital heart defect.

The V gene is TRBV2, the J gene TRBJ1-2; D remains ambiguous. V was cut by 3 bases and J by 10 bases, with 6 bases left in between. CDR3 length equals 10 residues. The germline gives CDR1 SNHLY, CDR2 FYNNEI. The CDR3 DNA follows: TGTGCCAGCAGTGAGGAGCCCTACACCTTC. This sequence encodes CASSEEPYTF.

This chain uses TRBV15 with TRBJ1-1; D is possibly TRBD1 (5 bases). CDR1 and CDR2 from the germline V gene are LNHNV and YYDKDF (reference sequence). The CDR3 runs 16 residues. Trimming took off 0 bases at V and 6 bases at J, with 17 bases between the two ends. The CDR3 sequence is CATSRDLRGRGSEAFF. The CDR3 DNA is TGTGCCACCAGCAGAGATCTGCGTGGAAGGGGCTCTGAAGCTTTCTTT.

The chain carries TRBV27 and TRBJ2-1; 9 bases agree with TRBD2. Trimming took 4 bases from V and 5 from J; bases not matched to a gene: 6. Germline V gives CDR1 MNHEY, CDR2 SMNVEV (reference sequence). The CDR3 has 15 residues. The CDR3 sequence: CASSSSGLADNEQFF. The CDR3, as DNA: TGTGCCAGCAGTTCCTCGGGACTAGCCGACAATGAGCAGTTCTTC.

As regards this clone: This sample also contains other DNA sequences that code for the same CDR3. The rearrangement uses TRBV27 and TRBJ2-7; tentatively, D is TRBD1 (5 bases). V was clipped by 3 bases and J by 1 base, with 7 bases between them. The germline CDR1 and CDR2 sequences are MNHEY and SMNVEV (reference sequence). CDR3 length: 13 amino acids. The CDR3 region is CASSFRGSYEQYF. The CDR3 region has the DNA TGTGCCAGCAGTTTTAGGGGTTCCTACGAGCAGTACTTC.